This T cell receptor beta chain was retrieved from a study of monozygotic twins with cystic fibrosis. Whole-study findings and limits: Nucleotide-identical clonotype sharing was significantly higher within monozygotic CF twin pairs than between unrelated CF individuals.

To note about this clone: Its matching antigen is unknown.

The CDR3 sequence is 15 residues long. Germline CDR1 and CDR2: MNHEY and SVGAGI. V lost 6 bases and J lost 7; bases outside the gene matches: 12. Libraries were prepared by immunoSEQ multiplex PCR; TCRdb keeps only in-frame clonotypes and omits some of them. The table lists approximately 25,000 clones, approximately 90% of them singletons. The sequenced sample consisted of blood. The chain joins TRBV6-5 to TRBJ2-7; 10 positions match TRBD1. The receptor comes from a girl aged 2 to 9 with cystic fibrosis. CDR3 bases: TGTGCCAGCAGCAAACGGACAGGGGGAAAAGGGGAGCAGTACTTC. Its protein product is CASSKRTGGKGEQYF.